This entry lists 22 T cell receptor beta chains sequenced from one sample in a study of cytomegalovirus exposure and HLA in healthy donors. Both 60 Vbeta primers and 13 Jbeta primers went into the PCR. Sequenced by immunoSEQ multiplex PCR; TCRdb stores in-frame clones only, minus some. The table lists 55,000 to 80,000 clones, roughly 70% of them singletons, with roughly an eighth in the top ten. The material sequenced was PBMCs. These TCRs come from a man aged 70 or older in good health and CMV-seronegative.

The chain recombines TRBV7-2 with TRBJ1-2, with 7 nucleotides matching TRBD1. V lost 6 bases and J lost 0; bases outside the gene matches: 4. The CDR3 is 14 residues long. From germline, CDR1 is SGHTA and CDR2 FQGNSA. For the CDR3, the DNA is TGTGCCAGCAGACAGACAGGGACTAACTATGGCTACACCTTC. It specifies CASRQTGTNYGYTF.

The chain carries TRBV7-2 and TRBJ1-1; unclear D gene. The V and J ends lost 7 bases and 2 bases respectively, with 11 bases between them. Germline assignment: CDR1 SGHTA and CDR2 FQGNSA. The CDR3 extends over 13 amino acids. The CDR3 DNA sequence: TGTGCCAGCACCCCGTTTGTAAACACTGAAGCTTTCTTT. Amino acid sequence: CASTPFVNTEAFF. Complete variable domain (other parts from reference TRBV7-2 and TRBJ1-1): GAGVSQSPSNKVTEKGKDVELRCDPISGHTALYWYRQSLGQGLEFLIYFQGNSAPDKSGLPSDRFSAERTGGSVSTLTIQRTQQEDSAVYLCASTPFVNTEAFFGQGTRLTVV.

The rearrangement joins TRBV19 to TRBJ1-6; D is perhaps TRBD1 (6 bases). V dropped 6 bases and J dropped 7 bases, with 13 bases sitting between them. The CDR3 extends over 14 amino acids. CDR1 is LNHDA and CDR2 is SQIVND in the germline V gene (reference sequence). Here the CDR3 reads CASSVPGENSPLHF. CDR3 nucleotide sequence: TGTGCCAGTAGCGTACCAGGGGAAAATTCACCCCTCCACTTT. The full variable domain, in which reference TRBV19 and TRBJ1-6 provide the parts outside the CDR3, is DGGITQSPKYLFRKEGQNVTLSCEQNLNHDAMYWYRQDPGQGLRLIYYSQIVNDFQKGDIAEGYSVSREKKESFPLTVTSAQKNPTAFYLCASSVPGENSPLHFGNGTRLTVT.

This clone was detected once. Other DNA sequences in the same sample also yield this CDR3. The chain couples TRBV10-3 to TRBJ2-7, with 7 bases aligning to TRBD1. Germline loops: CDR1 ENHRY, CDR2 SYGVKD. The CDR3 length is 12 residues. Trimming took 8 bases from V and 2 from J; bases not matched to a gene: 3. CDR3 loop: CAIRDSTYEQYF. The CDR3 DNA reads as TGTGCCATCCGGGACAGTACCTACGAGCAGTACTTC.

V usage is TRBV5-1 and J usage is TRBJ2-5; TRBD2 might be the D (6 bases). The germline CDR1 and CDR2 sequences are SGHRS and YFSETQ. The CDR3 sequence is 16 residues long. Trimming cost V 3 bases and J 4 bases, with 19 bases left between them. The CDR3 is CASSWPSGLGGETQYF. In nucleotides, the CDR3 is TGCGCCAGCAGCTGGCCCTCGGGGTTGGGGGGAGAGACCCAGTACTTC. Complete variable domain (other parts from reference TRBV5-1 and TRBJ2-5): KAGVTQTPRYLIKTRGQQVTLSCSPISGHRSVSWYQQTPGQGLQFLFEYFSETQRNKGNFPGRFSGRQFSNSRSEMNVSTLELGDSALYLCASSWPSGLGGETQYFGPGTRLLVL.

The chain employs TRBV5-8 and TRBJ2-1, with TRBD1 identical over 8 bases. V shed 4 bases, J shed 3 bases, and the junction held 9 bases outside the gene matches. Germline CDR1 is SGHTS and CDR2 is YDEGEE. This CDR3 contains 16 residues. This chain's CDR3 is CASSPPGTGLYNEQFF. The CDR3 nucleotides are TGTGCCAGCAGCCCTCCCGGGACAGGACTCTACAATGAGCAGTTCTTC.

The chain combines TRBV7-9 with TRBJ2-3; D remains unclear. The germline V gene has CDR1 SEHNR and CDR2 FQNEAQ (reference sequence). Trimming cost V 2 bases and J 0 bases, with 6 bases left between them. The CDR3 sequence is 14 residues long. The CDR3 nucleotides read TGTGCCAGCAGCTTACCCGTCAGCACAGATACGCAGTATTTT. Translation gives CASSLPVSTDTQYF. The full variable domain, in which reference TRBV7-9 and TRBJ2-3 provide the parts outside the CDR3, is DTGVSQNPRHKITKRGQNVTFRCDPISEHNRLYWYRQTLGQGPEFLTYFQNEAQLEKSRLLSDRFSAERPKGSFSTLEIQRTEQGDSAMYLCASSLPVSTDTQYFGPGTRLTVL.

Note on this clone: Other DNA variants within this sample encode the same CDR3. The rearrangement links TRBV11-2 to TRBJ2-3; 10 bases line up with TRBD2. The germline gives CDR1 SGHAT, CDR2 FQNNGV. This CDR3 spans 15 amino acids. Germline trimming cut 3 bases from V and 1 base from J; bases unmatched to any gene: 1. CDR3 sequence: CASSLGTSGTDTQYF. CDR3 DNA sequence: TGTGCCAGCAGCTTGGGGACTAGCGGCACAGATACGCAGTATTTT.

The genes are TRBV2 and TRBJ2-3; maybe TRBD1 (5 bases). The CDR3 length is 16 residues. V gave up 6 bases and J gave up 4 bases, with 20 bases separating them. In germline, CDR1 is SNHLY, CDR2 FYNNEI. The CDR3 nucleotides are TGTGCCAGCAGCGACAGCCGGGCCGGCCCAGCAGATACGCAGTATTTT. It encodes CASSDSRAGPADTQYF.

CDR3 residues: CASSPDRLTEAFF. The CDR3 DNA reads TGTGCCAGCAGCCCCGACAGACTTACTGAAGCTTTCTTT. This chain links TRBV28 with TRBJ1-1; tentatively, D is TRBD1 (5 bases). Germline-derived CDR1 and CDR2 are MDHEN and SYDVKM. This CDR3 region has 13 residues. Trimming shortened V by 6 bases and J by 5 bases, and 13 bases separated the two germline ends.

This clone occurred once. This chain uses TRBV7-3 with TRBJ2-1; a possible D gene is TRBD1 (6 bases). The V end was cut by 3 bases, the J end by 8 bases, with 8 bases between. Looked up from germline, CDR1 is SGHTA and CDR2 is FQGTGA. This CDR3 spans 12 amino acids. The CDR3 loop is CASSFRGYEQFF. The CDR3 DNA is TGTGCCAGCAGCTTCAGGGGCTATGAGCAGTTCTTC.

The chain recombines TRBV5-1 with TRBJ2-7; 11 bases map to TRBD1. The ends lost 2 bases at V and 6 bases at J; junction bases unmatched: 10. The CDR3 is made up of 16 amino acids. The germline V gene has CDR1 SGHRS and CDR2 YFSETQ. The CDR3: CASSFLPGQGDSEQYF. The CDR3 DNA sequence: TGCGCCAGCAGCTTTCTTCCGGGACAGGGGGATTCCGAGCAGTACTTC.

The chain employs TRBV6-5 and TRBJ1-1; no reliable D call. Germline V gives CDR1 MNHEY, CDR2 SVGAGI. The CDR3 sequence is 13 residues long. V gave up 0 bases and J gave up 7 bases, with 9 bases separating them. CDR3 residues: CASSYSRLFEAFF. The CDR3 DNA follows: TGTGCCAGCAGTTACTCGAGACTTTTTGAAGCTTTCTTT.

This chain links TRBV4-3 with TRBJ1-2; D may be TRBD1 (6 bases). The germline CDR1 and CDR2 sequences are LGHNA and YSLEER. The CDR3 has 15 residues. Trimming shortened V by 1 base and J by 5 bases, and 14 bases separated the two germline ends. This chain's CDR3 is CASSQATQGMYGYTF. CDR3 in DNA: TGCGCCAGCAGCCAAGCTACTCAGGGGATGTATGGCTACACCTTC.

This rearrangement joins TRBV28 to TRBJ1-2; the match to TRBD1 covers 8 bases. From germline, CDR1 is MDHEN and CDR2 SYDVKM. This CDR3 comprises 15 residues. J gave up 8 bases and V 7 bases, and 15 bases lay outside the gene matches. The CDR3 is CASTRTGRESRGYTF. The CDR3 region has the DNA TGTGCCAGCACCCGGACAGGGAGAGAATCTAGGGGCTACACCTTC.

The J gene is TRBJ1-1, the V gene TRBV7-9, with D tentatively TRBD1 (6 bases). Germline values: CDR1 SEHNR, CDR2 FQNEAQ (reference sequence). V was pared by 5 bases and J by 0 bases, with 16 bases between. The CDR3 covers 16 residues. Written as DNA, the CDR3 is TGTGCCAGCAGCCCTAGTAAGGGGGGGATGAACACTGAAGCTTTCTTT. It codes for CASSPSKGGMNTEAFF. Together with reference TRBV7-9 and TRBJ1-1, the CDR3 gives the full variable domain: DTGVSQNPRHKITKRGQNVTFRCDPISEHNRLYWYRQTLGQGPEFLTYFQNEAQLEKSRLLSDRFSAERPKGSFSTLEIQRTEQGDSAMYLCASSPSKGGMNTEAFFGQGTRLTVV.

The CDR3 spells CASSLGAQPQHF. CDR3 DNA: TGTGCCAGCAGCTTGGGAGCTCAGCCCCAGCATTTT. V and J are TRBV5-8 and TRBJ1-5; D not certain. V lost 0 bases, J lost 6 bases, and 4 bases lay in between. Looked up from germline, CDR1 is SGHTS and CDR2 is YDEGEE. The CDR3 extends over 12 amino acids.

The rearrangement links TRBV28 to TRBJ2-2; no definite D call. The V and J ends lost 8 bases and 4 bases respectively, with 8 bases between them. This CDR3 spans 12 amino acids. Germline V gene data show CDR1 as MDHEN and CDR2 as SYDVKM. CDR3 sequence: CASSVRTGELFF. In nucleotides, the CDR3 is TGTGCCAGCTCGGTGCGCACCGGGGAGCTGTTTTTT.

The J gene is TRBJ1-5, the V gene TRBV6-1; weak D call: TRBD1 (5 bases). V shed 4 bases and J shed 6 bases, with 10 bases lying between them. The CDR3 runs to 13 residues. CDR1 and CDR2 from the germline V gene are MNHNS and SASEGT. The CDR3 DNA sequence: TGTGCCAGCAGTGGGTCAGGGATTCAGCCCCAGCATTTT. It specifies CASSGSGIQPQHF.

V and J are TRBV7-2 and TRBJ2-3; a weak D match, TRBD2 (5 bases). CDR1 and CDR2 from the germline V gene are SGHTA and FQGNSA. V was clipped by 1 base and J by 2 bases, with 16 bases between them. The CDR3 contains 17 residues. CDR3 loop: CASSLGRTGVVTDTQYF. The DNA of the CDR3 is TGTGCCAGCAGCTTAGGAAGGACTGGAGTAGTCACAGATACGCAGTATTTT.

The chain recombines TRBV12-2 with TRBJ2-7; no check of the table's D call, TRBD2, against the DNA was made. TRBV12-2 constitutes a pseudogene. This CDR3 has 20 amino acids. This chain's CDR3 is CASRLVIASGRQKKTYEQYF. The CDR3 DNA reads as TGTGCAAGTCGCTTAGTAATCGCTAGCGGGAGGCAGAAGAAGACCTACGAGCAGTACTTC.

The sample holds a few counts of this clone. The rearrangement links TRBV2 to TRBJ1-5; D not certain. V gave up 7 bases and J gave up 0 bases, with 13 bases separating them. This CDR3 is 15 amino acids long. In germline, CDR1 is SNHLY, CDR2 FYNNEI. Written as DNA, the CDR3 is TGTGCCAGCAAAAGTCACGGGAGTAGCAATCAGCCCCAGCATTTT. Residues: CASKSHGSSNQPQHF.